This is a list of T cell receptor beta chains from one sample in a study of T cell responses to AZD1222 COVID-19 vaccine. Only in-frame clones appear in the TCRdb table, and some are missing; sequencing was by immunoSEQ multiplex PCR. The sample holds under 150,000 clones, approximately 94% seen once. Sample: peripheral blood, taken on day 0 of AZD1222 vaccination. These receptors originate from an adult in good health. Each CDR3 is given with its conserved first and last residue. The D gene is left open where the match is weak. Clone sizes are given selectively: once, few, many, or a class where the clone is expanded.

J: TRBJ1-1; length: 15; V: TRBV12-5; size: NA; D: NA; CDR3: CASGLLGQLGTEAFF; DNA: TGTGCTAGTGGTTTGCTAGGACAGCTGGGAACTGAAGCTTTCTTT
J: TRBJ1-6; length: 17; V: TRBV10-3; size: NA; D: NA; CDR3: CAISPSGDNSYNSPLHF; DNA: TGTGCCATCAGTCCCTCCGGAGACAACTCCTATAATTCACCCCTCCACTTT
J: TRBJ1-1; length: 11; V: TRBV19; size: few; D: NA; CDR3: CASSEGLEAFF; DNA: TGTGCCAGTAGTGAAGGACTGGAAGCTTTCTTT
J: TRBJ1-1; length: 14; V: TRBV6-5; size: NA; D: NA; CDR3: CASQPGQMNTEAFF; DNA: TGTGCCAGCCAGCCCGGACAGATGAACACTGAAGCTTTCTTT
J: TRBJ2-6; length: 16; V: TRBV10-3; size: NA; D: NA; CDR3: CAIRSSRPTGANVLTF; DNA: TGTGCCATCAGGTCTTCACGCCCCACTGGGGCCAACGTCCTGACTTTC
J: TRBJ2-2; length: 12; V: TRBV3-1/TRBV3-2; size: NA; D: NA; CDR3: CASNNPTGELFF; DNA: TGTGCCAGCAACAACCCCACCGGGGAGCTGTTTTTT
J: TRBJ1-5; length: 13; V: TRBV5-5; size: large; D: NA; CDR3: CASSSSGNQPQHF; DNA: TGTGCCAGCAGCTCCTCAGGGAATCAGCCCCAGCATTTT
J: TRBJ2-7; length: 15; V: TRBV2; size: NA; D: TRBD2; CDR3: CASSGLAGVSYEQYF; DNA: TGTGCCAGCAGTGGACTAGCGGGGGTCTCCTACGAGCAGTACTTC
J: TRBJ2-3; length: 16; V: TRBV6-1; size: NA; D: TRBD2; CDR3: CASSDPTAGGGDTQYF; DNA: TGTGCCAGCAGTGACCCCACAGCGGGAGGTGGAGATACGCAGTATTTT
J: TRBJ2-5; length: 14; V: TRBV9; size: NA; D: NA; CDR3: CASSATGRGETQYF; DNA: TGTGCCAGCAGCGCGACAGGTCGAGGGGAGACCCAGTACTTC
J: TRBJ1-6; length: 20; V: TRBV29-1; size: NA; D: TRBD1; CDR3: CSIFPGMDRVVRSYNSPLHF; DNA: TGCAGTATATTTCCGGGGATGGACAGGGTAGTTCGGTCCTATAATTCACCCCTCCACTTT
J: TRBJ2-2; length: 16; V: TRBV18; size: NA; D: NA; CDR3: CASSPPQSRGTGELFF; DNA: TGTGCCAGCTCACCACCGCAGAGTCGCGGCACCGGGGAGCTGTTTTTT
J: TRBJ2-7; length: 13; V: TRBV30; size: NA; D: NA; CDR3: CAWGGGAFYEQYF; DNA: TGTGCCTGGGGCGGAGGGGCATTCTACGAGCAGTACTTC
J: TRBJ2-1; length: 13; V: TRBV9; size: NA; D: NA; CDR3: CASSAPRNNEQFF; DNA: TGTGCCAGCAGCGCCCCCAGGAACAATGAGCAGTTCTTC
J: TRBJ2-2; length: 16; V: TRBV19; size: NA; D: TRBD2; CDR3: CASRFSGNANTGELFF; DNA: TGTGCCAGTAGGTTTAGCGGGAACGCGAACACCGGGGAGCTGTTTTTT
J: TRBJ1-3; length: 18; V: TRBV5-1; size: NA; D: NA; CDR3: CASRPYPWGEGSGNTIYF; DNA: TGCGCCAGCAGGCCCTACCCATGGGGCGAGGGTTCTGGAAACACCATATATTTT
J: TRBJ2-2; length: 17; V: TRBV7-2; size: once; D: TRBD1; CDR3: CASSPMGTNRGTGELFF; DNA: TGTGCCAGCAGCCCTATGGGTACAAACAGGGGCACCGGGGAGCTGTTTTTT
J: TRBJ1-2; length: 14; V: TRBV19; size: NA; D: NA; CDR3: CASSKKDGNYGYTF; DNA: TGTGCCAGTAGTAAAAAGGATGGAAACTATGGCTACACCTTC
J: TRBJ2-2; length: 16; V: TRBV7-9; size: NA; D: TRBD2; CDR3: CAVGEGLARRTGELFF; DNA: TGTGCCGTCGGGGAGGGGTTAGCGCGAAGGACCGGGGAGCTGTTTTTT
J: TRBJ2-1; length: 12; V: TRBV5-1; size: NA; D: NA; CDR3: CASSASLGEQFF; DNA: TGCGCCAGCAGCGCCTCTTTGGGGGAGCAGTTCTTC
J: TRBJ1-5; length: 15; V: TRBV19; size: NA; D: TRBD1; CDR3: CASISVGTGNQPQHF; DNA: TGTGCCAGTATCTCAGTGGGGACAGGCAATCAGCCCCAGCATTTT
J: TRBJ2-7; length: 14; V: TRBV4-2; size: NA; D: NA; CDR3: CASSQSSLSYEQYF; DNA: TGTGCCAGCAGCCAAAGTAGTCTCTCCTACGAGCAGTACTTC
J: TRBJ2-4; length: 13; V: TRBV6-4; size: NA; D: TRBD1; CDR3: CASRDRGLGIQYF; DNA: TGTGCCAGCAGGGACAGGGGGCTCGGCATTCAGTACTTC
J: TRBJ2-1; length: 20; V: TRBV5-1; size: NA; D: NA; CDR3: CASSANPFSTVRRAYNEQFF; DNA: TGCGCCAGCAGCGCGAACCCATTTTCGACAGTCCGACGGGCCTACAATGAGCAGTTCTTC
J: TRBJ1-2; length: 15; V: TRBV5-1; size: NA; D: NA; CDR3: CASSFPSQGIYGYTF; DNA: TGCGCCAGCAGCTTCCCCTCCCAGGGAATCTATGGCTACACCTTC
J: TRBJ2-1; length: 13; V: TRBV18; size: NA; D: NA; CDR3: CASSPFSSREQFF; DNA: TGTGCCAGCTCACCCTTTAGCTCTCGAGAGCAGTTCTTC
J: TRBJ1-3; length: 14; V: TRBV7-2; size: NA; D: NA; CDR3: CASSLSGAGNTIYF; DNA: TGTGCCAGCAGCTTATCGGGGGCTGGAAACACCATATATTTT
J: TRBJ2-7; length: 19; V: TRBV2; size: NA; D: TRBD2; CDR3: CASSPRRASGRISSYEQYF; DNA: TGTGCCAGCAGTCCTAGGAGGGCTAGCGGGAGGATTAGCTCCTACGAGCAGTACTTC
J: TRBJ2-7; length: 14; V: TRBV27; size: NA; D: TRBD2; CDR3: CASSVSGSSYEQYF; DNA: TGTGCCAGCAGTGTTAGCGGGAGTTCCTACGAGCAGTACTTC
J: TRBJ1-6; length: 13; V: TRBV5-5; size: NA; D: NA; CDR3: CASSARDRAALHF; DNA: TGTGCCAGCAGCGCCCGGGATCGTGCGGCCCTCCACTTT
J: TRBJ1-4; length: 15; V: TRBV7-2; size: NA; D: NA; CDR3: CASSLANLGNEKLFF; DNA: TGTGCCAGCAGCTTAGCGAACTTGGGGAATGAAAAACTGTTTTTT
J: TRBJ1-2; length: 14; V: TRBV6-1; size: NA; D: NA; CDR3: CASSEGGMLYGYTF; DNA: TGTGCCAGCAGTGAAGGGGGTATGCTCTATGGCTACACCTTC
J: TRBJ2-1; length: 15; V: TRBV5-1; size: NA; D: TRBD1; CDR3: CASIAWTGVYNEQFF; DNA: TGCGCCAGCATTGCTTGGACAGGGGTTTACAATGAGCAGTTCTTC
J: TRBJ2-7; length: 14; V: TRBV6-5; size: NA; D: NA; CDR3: CASARRRETYEQYF; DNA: TGTGCCAGCGCCCGAAGGAGGGAGACCTACGAGCAGTACTTC
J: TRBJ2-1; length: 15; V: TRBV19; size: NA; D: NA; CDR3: CASSMPGSSYNEQFF; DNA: TGTGCCAGTAGTATGCCAGGGAGCTCCTACAATGAGCAGTTCTTC
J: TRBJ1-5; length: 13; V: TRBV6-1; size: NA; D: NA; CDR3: CASSEYTRQPQHF; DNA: TGTGCCAGCAGTGAATATACGAGACAGCCCCAGCATTTT
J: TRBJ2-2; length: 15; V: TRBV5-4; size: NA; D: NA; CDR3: CASSLPLRTVGELFF; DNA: TGTGCCAGCAGCTTACCCCTCCGGACGGTCGGGGAGCTGTTTTTT
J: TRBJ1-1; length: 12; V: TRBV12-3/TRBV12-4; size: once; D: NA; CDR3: CASAQRFTEAFF; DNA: TGTGCCAGCGCACAGCGGTTCACTGAAGCTTTCTTT
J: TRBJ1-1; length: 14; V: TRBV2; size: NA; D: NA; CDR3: CASSERQGGTEAFF; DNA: TGTGCCAGCAGTGAACGGCAGGGTGGCACTGAAGCTTTCTTT
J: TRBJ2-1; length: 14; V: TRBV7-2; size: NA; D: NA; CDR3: CASSLHNPNNEQFF; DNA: TGTGCCAGCAGCCTCCACAACCCCAACAATGAGCAGTTCTTC
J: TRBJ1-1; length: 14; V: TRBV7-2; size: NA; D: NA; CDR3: CASRWDAGVTEAFF; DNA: TGTGCCAGCAGGTGGGATGCGGGCGTCACTGAAGCTTTCTTT
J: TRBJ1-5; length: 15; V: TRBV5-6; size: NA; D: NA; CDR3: CASSLAGDSNQPQHF; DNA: TGTGCCAGCAGCTTGGCCGGAGATAGCAATCAGCCCCAGCATTTT
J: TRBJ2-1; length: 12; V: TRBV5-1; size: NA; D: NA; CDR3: CASSLGSNEQFF; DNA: TGCGCCAGCAGCTTGGGTAGCAATGAGCAGTTCTTC
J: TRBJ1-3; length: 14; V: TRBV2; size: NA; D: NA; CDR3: CASSVSGVGNTIYF; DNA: TGTGCCAGCAGTGTGTCGGGGGTTGGAAACACCATATATTTT
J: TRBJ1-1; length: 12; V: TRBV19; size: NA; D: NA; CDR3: CASGRQNTEAFF; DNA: TGTGCCTCGGGACGGCAGAACACTGAAGCTTTCTTT
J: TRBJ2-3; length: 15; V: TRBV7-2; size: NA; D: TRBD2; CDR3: CASSLELAGGDTQYF; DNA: TGTGCCAGCAGCTTAGAGCTAGCGGGAGGAGATACGCAGTATTTT